This T cell receptor beta chain was identified in a study of blood T cell repertoires in COVID-19. As for the study in general: The United States, Italy and Spain were the sources of the acute and convalescent COVID-19 samples.

The CDR3 loop spans 13 amino acids. V lost 3 bases to trimming and J lost 3 bases, with 10 bases between them. The germline gives CDR1 SGDLS, CDR2 YYNGEE. The participants were between roughly 18 and 89 years old and came from some 23 US areas. In the authors' workflow: By means of reference gene primer amplification, nucleated cell counts were estimated. Method: immunoSEQ multiplex PCR; TCRdb's copy keeps in-frame clones and lacks some. V and J calls and clone size are those listed in that table; D and trimming were worked out from the DNA. Here the sample spans hundreds of thousands of clones, 80% to 90% being singletons.

Sequenced: PBMCs or T cells enriched from blood (not recorded which). The receptor was isolated from a man younger than 45 who had recovered from COVID-19. V and J are TRBV9 and TRBJ2-7, with a weak D call TRBD1 (6 bases). This CDR3 is CASSAARGYEQYF. The CDR3 DNA follows: TGTGCCAGCAGCGCCGCCAGGGGCTACGAGCAGTACTTC.